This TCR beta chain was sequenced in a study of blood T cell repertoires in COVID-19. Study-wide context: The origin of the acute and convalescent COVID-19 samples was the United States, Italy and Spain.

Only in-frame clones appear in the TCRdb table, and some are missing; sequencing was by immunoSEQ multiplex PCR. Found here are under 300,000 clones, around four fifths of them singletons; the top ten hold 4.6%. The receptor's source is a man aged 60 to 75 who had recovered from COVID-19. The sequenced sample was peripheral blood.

The DNA of the CDR3 is TGTGCCAGCAGCACCCCCGGGACTAGCGGGACTTACGAGCAGTACTTC. Translated, it gives CASSTPGTSGTYEQYF. The chain joins TRBV7-9 to TRBJ2-7, with 13 bases matching TRBD2. V dropped 5 bases and J dropped 4; count of bases not matched to a gene: 8. The CDR3 runs to 16 residues. The germline CDR1 and CDR2 sequences are SEHNR and FQNEAQ (reference sequence).